These T cell receptor beta chains were read from a single sample in a study of blood T cell repertoires in COVID-19. Libraries were prepared by immunoSEQ multiplex PCR; TCRdb keeps only in-frame clonotypes and omits some of them. Altogether roughly 230,000 clones are present, approximately 81% being singletons, with the ten largest covering 7.5% to 9%. Material: peripheral blood. The receptors originated from a woman aged 80 or over with acute or convalescent COVID-19. Both conserved end residues are part of each CDR3. D genes are given only for firm matches. Size values are once, few and many counts, or a class for expanded clones, and some rows have none.

abundance | d_gene | j_gene | v_gene | CDR3aa | CDR3nt
NA | NA | TRBJ2-5 | TRBV25-1 | CASHRTVQETQYF | TGTGCCAGCCATCGGACAGTTCAAGAGACCCAGTACTTC
once | NA | TRBJ1-2 | TRBV19 | CASGDRGNYGYTF | TGTGCCAGTGGGGATAGGGGCAACTATGGCTACACCTTC
NA | NA | TRBJ2-3 | TRBV27 | CASGSGSTDTQYF | TGTGCCAGCGGATCGGGGAGCACAGATACGCAGTATTTT
NA | TRBD2 | TRBJ2-1 | TRBV5-1 | CASSFSLAGELLSLNEQFF | TGCGCCAGCAGCTTCAGTCTAGCGGGGGAACTACTTTCGTTAAATGAGCAGTTCTTC
NA | NA | TRBJ1-5 | TRBV27 | CASSLRGFNQPQHF | TGTGCCAGCAGTTTAAGGGGGTTCAATCAGCCCCAGCATTTT
NA | NA | TRBJ2-7 | TRBV15 | CATSRGGSRGGEQYF | TGTGCCACCAGCAGAGGTGGGAGCAGGGGTGGAGAGCAGTACTTC
NA | NA | TRBJ2-5 | TRBV27 | CASSLRPGQETQYF | TGTGCCAGCAGTTTAAGACCAGGTCAAGAGACCCAGTACTTC
few | NA | TRBJ1-2 | TRBV25-1 | CASRQGGNYGYTF | TGTGCCAGCAGGCAGGGTGGAAACTATGGCTACACCTTC
NA | NA | TRBJ2-2 | TRBV10-2 | CASRNIMGNTGELFF | TGCGCCAGCAGAAATATAATGGGCAACACCGGGGAGCTGTTTTTT
NA | NA | TRBJ1-2 | TRBV7-9 | CASSFDSFNYGYTF | TGTGCCAGCAGCTTCGACAGCTTCAACTATGGCTACACCTTC
NA | NA | TRBJ1-2 | TRBV25-1 | CASRQGTNYGYTF | TGTGCCAGCAGACAGGGTACTAACTATGGCTACACCTTC
NA | NA | TRBJ1-6 | TRBV19 | CASTLQGTSPLHF | TGTGCCAGTACCTTGCAGGGGACTTCACCCCTCCACTTT
NA | NA | TRBJ1-1 | TRBV6-5 | CASRRLEAPNTEAFF | TGTGCCAGCAGGCGTCTCGAGGCCCCGAACACTGAAGCTTTCTTT
NA | NA | TRBJ2-2 | TRBV3-1/TRBV3-2 | CASSQDILGGLPSGELFF | TGTGCCAGCAGCCAAGATATTTTAGGCGGACTTCCTTCGGGGGAGCTGTTTTTT
few | NA | TRBJ1-2 | TRBV10-3 | CAIAPGLNYGYTF | TGTGCCATCGCCCCGGGATTAAACTATGGCTACACCTTC
NA | NA | TRBJ1-3 | TRBV7-9 | CASSLAGPFMGNTIYF | TGTGCCAGCAGCTTAGCGGGGCCTTTTATGGGAAACACCATATATTTT
once | TRBD2 | TRBJ2-5 | TRBV3-1/TRBV3-2 | CASSPSGGQETQYF | TGTGCCAGCAGCCCCTCGGGGGGACAAGAGACCCAGTACTTC
once | NA | TRBJ1-5 | TRBV11-3 | CARREVGNQPQHF | TGTGCCAGGAGGGAGGTCGGCAATCAGCCCCAGCATTTT
NA | NA | TRBJ2-5 | TRBV5-6 | CASSLPGKETQYF | TGTGCCAGCAGCTTGCCAGGGAAAGAGACCCAGTACTTC
NA | TRBD2 | TRBJ2-7 | TRBV7-2 | CASSIGTSPYEQYF | TGTGCCAGCAGCATTGGGACTAGTCCCTACGAGCAGTACTTC
once | TRBD2 | TRBJ2-3 | TRBV5-1 | CASSFHRLAGQQSTDTQYF | TGCGCCAGCAGCTTTCACCGACTAGCGGGACAGCAAAGCACAGATACGCAGTATTTT
NA | TRBD1 | TRBJ1-4 | TRBV19 | CASSAGTATNEKLFF | TGTGCCAGTAGTGCCGGGACAGCAACTAATGAAAAACTGTTTTTT
once | TRBD2 | TRBJ2-6 | TRBV9 | CASRSGGIGANVLTF | TGTGCCAGCCGATCCGGGGGGATTGGGGCCAACGTCCTGACTTTC
NA | NA | TRBJ2-5 | TRBV5-3 | CARSLNQGDF | TGTGCCAGAAGCTTGAATCAAGGGGACTTC
NA | NA | TRBJ1-2 | TRBV28 | CASSRGGREYGYTF | TGTGCCAGCAGTAGGGGGGGGCGCGAGTATGGCTACACCTTC
NA | NA | TRBJ1-3 | TRBV6-1 | CASSQGNTIYF | TGTGCCAGCAGTCAAGGAAACACCATATATTTT
once | NA | TRBJ1-1 | TRBV27 | CASSPSVTGKNTEAFF | TGTGCCAGCAGCCCGTCGGTGACAGGAAAAAACACTGAAGCTTTCTTT
NA | NA | TRBJ2-5 | TRBV7-8 | CASSLTPGRAETQYF | TGTGCCAGCAGCTTAACCCCCGGTAGAGCGGAGACCCAGTACTTC
NA | TRBD2 | TRBJ2-5 | TRBV5-5 | CASSARGGLETQYF | TGTGCCAGCAGCGCTCGGGGGGGTCTGGAGACCCAGTACTTC
NA | TRBD1 | TRBJ1-2 | TRBV7-9 | CAGTGVGYGYTF | TGTGCCGGGACAGGGGTGGGCTATGGCTACACCTTC
NA | TRBD2 | TRBJ2-6 | TRBV2 | CARARGGTSGANVLTF | TGTGCCAGGGCGAGGGGAGGGACCTCTGGGGCCAACGTCCTGACTTTC
NA | NA | TRBJ2-5 | TRBV12-5 | CASGTTGTRSGETQYF | TGTGCTAGTGGTACCACGGGGACGAGGAGCGGGGAGACCCAGTACTTC
once | NA | TRBJ1-2 | TRBV6-2/TRBV6-3 | CASSDPRGDRGYTF | TGTGCCAGCAGTGACCCCCGGGGGGATCGTGGCTACACCTTC
few | TRBD2 | TRBJ2-3 | TRBV10-1 | CASSDKASGTDTQYF | TGCGCCAGCAGTGACAAGGCTAGCGGGACAGATACGCAGTATTTT
NA | NA | TRBJ2-5 | TRBV7-9 | CASSSSFSGGRGEETQYF | TGTGCCAGCAGCTCCTCATTCTCTGGGGGCAGAGGAGAAGAGACCCAGTACTTC
NA | NA | TRBJ1-2 | TRBV6-5 | CASRDIEGYGYTF | TGTGCCAGCAGGGACATAGAAGGCTATGGCTACACCTTC
once | TRBD1 | TRBJ2-4 | TRBV15 | CATSRDQQGTYF | TGTGCCACCAGCAGAGATCAACAGGGGACGTACTTC
NA | TRBD1 | TRBJ2-7 | TRBV6-1 | CASSEVGGWQYF | TGTGCCAGCAGTGAGGTAGGGGGCTGGCAGTACTTC
NA | TRBD2 | TRBJ2-3 | TRBV5-6 | CASSRTSGRAGGADTQYF | TGTGCCAGCAGCCGGACTAGCGGGAGGGCCGGCGGCGCAGATACGCAGTATTTT
NA | NA | TRBJ2-3 | TRBV2 | CASNSRGGDTQYF | TGTGCCAGCAACTCCCGAGGGGGAGATACGCAGTATTTT
NA | TRBD2 | TRBJ2-3 | TRBV5-1 | CASSRRIGTRSDTQYF | TGCGCCAGCAGCCGTAGGATTGGGACTAGATCAGATACGCAGTATTTT
few | NA | TRBJ1-6 | TRBV2 | CASGQGEGSPLHF | TGTGCCAGCGGCCAGGGCGAAGGTTCACCCCTCCACTTT
NA | TRBD2 | TRBJ2-7 | TRBV9 | CASSTGLAGIGTYEQYF | TGTGCCAGCAGCACGGGACTAGCGGGAATTGGTACCTACGAGCAGTACTTC
NA | NA | TRBJ1-5 | TRBV28 | CASSRENQPQHF | TGTGCCAGCAGTCGGGAGAATCAGCCCCAGCATTTT
NA | TRBD2 | TRBJ2-1 | TRBV2 | CASRPALAGVNEQFF | TGTGCCAGCCGCCCAGCACTAGCGGGCGTGAATGAGCAGTTCTTC
NA | NA | TRBJ1-5 | TRBV28 | CASSEGEKGYNQPQHF | TGTGCCAGCAGTGAGGGTGAGAAGGGATACAATCAGCCCCAGCATTTT
NA | TRBD1 | TRBJ1-2 | TRBV7-2 | CASSLALRGLGYGYTF | TGTGCCAGCAGCTTAGCCCTCAGGGGGCTGGGCTATGGCTACACCTTC
NA | TRBD1 | TRBJ1-1 | TRBV6-5 | CASRRGQGSEAFF | TGTGCCAGCAGGAGGGGACAGGGGTCTGAAGCTTTCTTT
NA | TRBD2 | TRBJ2-5 | TRBV19 | CASRTSGGVRETQYF | TGTGCCAGTCGGACTAGCGGGGGGGTCCGAGAGACCCAGTACTTC
NA | NA | TRBJ1-3 | TRBV28 | CASSFIYQGRNTIYF | TGTGCCAGCAGTTTTATTTACCAGGGCAGAAACACCATATATTTT
few | TRBD1 | TRBJ2-1 | TRBV5-8 | CASYDRGTYNEQFF | TGTGCCAGCTATGACAGGGGCACCTACAATGAGCAGTTCTTC
NA | NA | TRBJ1-3 | TRBV5-1 | CASSSTTGLRGSGNTIYF | TGCGCCAGCAGCAGCACGACAGGCCTCCGCGGCTCTGGAAACACCATATATTTT
few | TRBD1 | TRBJ2-1 | TRBV6-5 | CASTPGTGGNEQFF | TGTGCCAGCACTCCCGGTACAGGGGGCAATGAGCAGTTCTTC
NA | NA | TRBJ1-5 | TRBV28 | CASSSQNYSNQPQHF | TGTGCCAGCTCTTCCCAGAACTATAGCAATCAGCCCCAGCATTTT
NA | NA | TRBJ2-7 | TRBV11-2 | CASTLLVDEQYF | TGTGCCAGCACTCTTCTCGTAGACGAGCAGTACTTC